This entry lists 23 T cell receptor beta chains sequenced from one sample in a study of blood T cell repertoires in COVID-19. Method: immunoSEQ multiplex PCR; TCRdb's copy keeps in-frame clones and lacks some. The sample holds some 110,000 clones; roughly 90% are singletons and the top ten take 7.9%. Material: peripheral blood. Receptors were obtained from an older man who had recovered from COVID-19.

The chain couples TRBV20-1 to TRBJ1-5, with D unresolved. CDR1 and CDR2 (germline): DFQATT, SNEGSKA (reference sequence). The CDR3 covers 17 residues. Trimming removed 3 bases at V and 1 base at J, with 19 bases between. The CDR3 spells CSASIYILTGSNQPQHF. For the CDR3, the DNA is TGCAGTGCTAGTATTTACATTCTCACCGGGAGCAATCAGCCCCAGCATTTT.

V usage is TRBV10-3 and J usage is TRBJ1-5; no clear D. Per germline, CDR1 ENHRY and CDR2 SYGVKD. V was clipped by 2 bases and J by 5 bases, with 4 bases between them. The CDR3 totals 12 residues. DNA of the CDR3: TGTGCCATCAGTGAGACGGATCAGCCCCAGCATTTT. This encodes CAISETDQPQHF.

The V call is TRBV15, the J call TRBJ2-4; TRBD2 might be the D (6 bases). The CDR3 contains 15 residues. Trimming stripped 8 bases from V and 0 bases from J, with 14 bases between. Germline V gives CDR1 LNHNV, CDR2 YYDKDF (reference sequence). As DNA, the CDR3 is TGTGCCACCCGGGGGAGGAGTCTAGCCAAAAACATTCAGTACTTC. Translated: CATRGRSLAKNIQYF.

The chain joins TRBV25-1 to TRBJ2-7; 11 nucleotides match TRBD1. Germline CDR1 is MGHDK and CDR2 is SYGVNS. CDR3 length: 15 residues. V gave up 7 bases and J gave up 2 bases; unmatched junction bases: 7. CDR3 amino acids: CASTAPGQGAYEQYF. CDR3 coding DNA: TGTGCCAGCACCGCCCCGGGACAGGGGGCCTACGAGCAGTACTTC.

The V gene is TRBV9, the J gene TRBJ2-2, with 7 bases identical to TRBD2. Germline loops: CDR1 SGDLS, CDR2 YYNGEE. J lost 4 bases, V lost 3 bases, and 6 bases had no gene match. The CDR3 is made up of 15 amino acids. The CDR3 is CASSADLAGTGELFF. CDR3 nucleotides: TGTGCCAGCAGCGCGGACTTAGCGGGCACCGGGGAGCTGTTTTTT.

The rearrangement links TRBV7-2 to TRBJ2-1; 9 bases are a match to TRBD2. The CDR3 sequence is 16 residues long. The junction had 9 bases not matched to a gene; V was cut back by 1 base and J by 8 bases. Germline CDR1 and CDR2: SGHTA and FQGNSA. The CDR3 loop is CASSLGWLAGVDEQFF. Here the CDR3 DNA reads TGTGCCAGCAGCTTAGGCTGGTTAGCGGGGGTCGATGAGCAGTTCTTC.

This chain joins TRBV7-9 and TRBJ1-1, with 7 bases aligning to TRBD1. Germline CDR1 reads SEHNR; CDR2 reads FQNEAQ (reference sequence). This CDR3 is 13 amino acids long. V dropped 1 base and J dropped 12; count of bases not matched to a gene: 8. The CDR3 sequence is CASSLVVWDRPFF. In DNA, the CDR3 is TGTGCCAGCAGCTTAGTTGTTTGGGACAGACCTTTCTTT. The full variable domain, rest sourced from reference TRBV7-9 and TRBJ1-1, is DTGVSQNPRHKITKRGQNVTFRCDPISEHNRLYWYRQTLGQGPEFLTYFQNEAQLEKSRLLSDRFSAERPKGSFSTLEIQRTEQGDSAMYLCASSLVVWDRPFFGQGTRLTVV.

The gene calls are TRBV18 and TRBJ2-7, with a tentative D call TRBD1 (6 bases). Germline CDR1 KGHSH, CDR2 LQKENI. Deletions cut 6 bases from V and 2 bases from J, with 17 bases between. The length of the CDR3 is 15 residues. In nucleotides, the CDR3 is TGTGCCAGCTCGCCTTCCGGGACAACAACCTACGAGCAGTACTTC. Protein: CASSPSGTTTYEQYF.

DNA for the CDR3: TGCGCCAGTCAACCCGGGACAGGGGGCAATGAGCAGTTCTTC. It specifies CASQPGTGGNEQFF. The J gene is TRBJ2-1, the V gene TRBV5-1; 11 nucleotides match TRBD1. CDR1 and CDR2 (germline): SGHRS, YFSETQ. With V trimmed by 8 bases and J by 6 bases, 7 bases remained unmatched. The CDR3 has 14 amino acids.

The chain recombines TRBV5-4 with TRBJ2-3; tentatively, D is TRBD2 (6 bases). CDR1 is SGHNT, CDR2 YYREEE, per germline (reference sequence). The CDR3 covers 16 residues. The V end was cut by 6 bases, the J end by 0 bases, with 17 bases between. In DNA, the CDR3 is TGTGCCAGCAAAGTCGGCGGGATTAGTAGCACAGATACGCAGTATTTT. The encoded protein is CASKVGGISSTDTQYF. Full variable domain (remainder filled in from reference TRBV5-4 and TRBJ2-3): ETGVTQSPTHLIKTRGQQVTLRCSSQSGHNTVSWYQQALGQGPQFIFQYYREEENGRGNFPPRFSGLQFPNYSSELNVNALELDDSALYLCASKVGGISSTDTQYFGPGTRLTVL.

This clone was seen just once. The V gene is TRBV14, the J gene TRBJ2-5; 7 positions match TRBD2. Germline V lookup: CDR1 SGHDN, CDR2 FVKESK. V lost 5 bases, J lost 4 bases, and 16 bases stayed unmatched. The CDR3 sequence is 17 residues long. Written as DNA, the CDR3 is TGTGCCAGCAGCAGTCGGGGCAGCGGGGTATGGGGAGAGACCCAGTACTTC. Translated: CASSSRGSGVWGETQYF.

The chain joins TRBV28 to TRBJ1-6, with a tentative D call TRBD1 (6 bases). Germline V gene lookup returns CDR1 MDHEN and CDR2 SYDVKM. The CDR3 covers 17 residues. Between the trimmed V and J ends, which lost 7 bases and 4 bases, there was a span of 20 bases. The chain's CDR3 is CASIKGDIGRYNSPLHF. The CDR3 DNA is TGTGCCAGCATCAAAGGGGACATAGGCCGATATAATTCACCCCTCCACTTT.

The chain recombines TRBV19 with TRBJ2-3; 8 positions agree with TRBD2. CDR3 length: 16 residues. CDR1 is LNHDA, CDR2 SQIVND, per germline (reference sequence). Trimming at V came to 5 bases and at J to 5 bases, leaving 12 bases not matched to a gene. The chain's CDR3 is CASSLGRGVFGDTQYF. The CDR3, as DNA: TGTGCCAGTAGTCTGGGGCGGGGGGTTTTTGGAGATACGCAGTATTTT. The full variable domain, rest sourced from reference TRBV19 and TRBJ2-3, is DGGITQSPKYLFRKEGQNVTLSCEQNLNHDAMYWYRQDPGQGLRLIYYSQIVNDFQKGDIAEGYSVSREKKESFPLTVTSAQKNPTAFYLCASSLGRGVFGDTQYFGPGTRLTVL.

The V gene is TRBV27, the J gene TRBJ1-2, with TRBD1 matching over 7 bases. V lost 6 bases and J lost 8; bases outside the gene matches: 12. The CDR3 has 14 amino acids. Germline V gene lookup returns CDR1 MNHEY and CDR2 SMNVEV (reference sequence). CDR3 bases: TGTGCCAGCAGACAGACCGGAGGAGGGGGCGGCTACACCTTC. It is translated as CASRQTGGGGGYTF.

The V gene is TRBV7-2, the J gene TRBJ2-7; 9 bases align to TRBD1. Germline-derived CDR1 and CDR2 are SGHTA and FQGNSA. This CDR3 contains 15 residues. V trimming: 1 base; J trimming: 3 bases; junction bases outside the gene matches: 4. The CDR3 spells CASSLVGQGIYEQYF. CDR3 bases: TGTGCCAGCAGCTTAGTAGGACAGGGGATCTACGAGCAGTACTTC.

This rearrangement joins TRBV5-1 to TRBJ2-2; TRBD1 might be the D (5 bases). Germline V CDR1 and CDR2: SGHRS, YFSETQ. This CDR3 region has 14 residues. V lost 3 bases to trimming and J lost 8 bases, with 14 bases between them. CDR3 sequence: CASSSTVAAGELFF. CDR3 DNA sequence: TGCGCCAGCAGCTCGACAGTCGCGGCAGGGGAGCTGTTTTTT.

The count of this clone is one. The rearrangement joins TRBV19 to TRBJ1-4, with 7 bases aligning to TRBD1. V shed 4 bases, J shed 6 bases, and the junction held 11 bases outside the gene matches. The CDR3 has 16 amino acids. Germline CDR1 LNHDA, CDR2 SQIVND (reference sequence). The CDR3 region is CASSSNARGQYEKLFF. The CDR3 region has the DNA TGTGCCAGTAGTAGCAACGCGAGGGGGCAATATGAAAAACTGTTTTTT.

The CDR3: CASAVVNTGELFF. Here the CDR3 DNA reads TGTGCCAGCGCGGTAGTGAACACCGGGGAGCTGTTTTTT. This chain uses TRBV6-6 with TRBJ2-2; D uncertain. The CDR3 has 13 residues. Germline CDR1 is MNHNY and CDR2 is SVGAGI (reference sequence). V was shortened by 8 bases and J by 1 base, with 8 bases between the two germline ends.

This clone occurred once. The chain is built from TRBV7-9 and TRBJ1-1; 11 bases align to TRBD1. Germline CDR1 is SEHNR and CDR2 is FQNEAQ (reference sequence). Trimming took 2 bases from V and 4 from J; bases not matched to a gene: 3. The CDR3 runs 15 residues. CDR3: CASSLRDRGITEAFF. The DNA of the CDR3 is TGTGCCAGCAGCTTAAGGGACAGGGGGATCACTGAAGCTTTCTTT.

This rearrangement joins TRBV5-6 to TRBJ1-1; 9 positions agree with TRBD1. CDR1 and CDR2 (germline): SGHDT, YYEEEE. The CDR3 has 15 residues. The J segment lost 3 bases and the V segment lost 1 base, leaving 4 bases of the junction unmatched. The CDR3, as DNA: TGTGCCAGCAGCTTGACCGGGACAGGGTACACTGAAGCTTTCTTT. Translating gives CASSLTGTGYTEAFF.

The V and J genes are TRBV7-9 and TRBJ2-1; TRBD2 might be the D (6 bases). CDR3 size: 15 residues. CDR1 and CDR2 from the germline V gene are SEHNR and FQNEAQ (reference sequence). With 6 bases removed from V and 2 bases from J, the gap between germline ends came to 14 bases. CDR3 sequence (DNA): TGTGCCAGCAGGGCCACAGGAGGGGCCTACAATGAGCAGTTCTTC. Translating gives CASRATGGAYNEQFF. The full variable domain, its missing parts supplied by reference TRBV7-9 and TRBJ2-1, is DTGVSQNPRHKITKRGQNVTFRCDPISEHNRLYWYRQTLGQGPEFLTYFQNEAQLEKSRLLSDRFSAERPKGSFSTLEIQRTEQGDSAMYLCASRATGGAYNEQFFGPGTRLTVL.

The rearrangement uses TRBV4-2 and TRBJ2-5, with 10 bases identical to TRBD2. CDR1 and CDR2 (germline): LGHNA, YNFKEQ. This CDR3 region has 19 residues. The junction had 18 bases not matched to a gene; V was cut back by 3 bases and J by 5 bases. Written as DNA, the CDR3 is TGTGCCAGCAGCCATTTCGCGCTAGCGGGGGAGTTATTAAGCGAGACCCAGTACTTC. Translation: CASSHFALAGELLSETQYF.

V is TRBV6-1 and J is TRBJ2-6, with D perhaps matching TRBD1 (6 bases). The CDR3 covers 15 residues. Germline CDR1 and CDR2: MNHNS and SASEGT. The V gene lost 2 bases and the J gene lost 2 bases, with 7 bases spanning the gap. The CDR3 DNA is TGTGCCAGCAGTGAACGGACAGCTGGGGCCAACGTCCTGACTTTC. Translating gives CASSERTAGANVLTF.